The T cell receptor beta chain described here comes from a study of T cell clonotyping in hematopoietic cell transplantation. Generated by immunoSEQ multiplex PCR, the TCRdb table keeps only in-frame clones and is missing some. The sample consists of under 12,000 clones, approximately 45% of them appearing once. This clone was counted a few times. Recipients were bled about 28 days pretransplant and at posttransplant days 30, 100, 180. The V gene end was trimmed by 0 bases and the J gene end by 8 bases; junction bases not matched to a gene: 11. Germline V CDR1 and CDR2: LGHNA, YNFKEQ. The CDR3 contains 16 residues.

The sequencing here drew on PBMCs, taken 30 days after allogeneic stem cell transplant. V is TRBV4-2 and J is TRBJ2-7; 9 bases are a match to TRBD2. The receptor comes from a male patient aged 50 to 60 who had an allogeneic stem cell transplant from an unrelated donor, so the T cells may come from the graft donor. Some clones in this sample may be carry-over from other donors' samples. CDR3 loop: CASSQDWASGASKQYF. CDR3 bases: TGTGCCAGCAGCCAAGATTGGGCTAGCGGGGCTTCCAAGCAGTACTTC.